One and the same sample provided the 32 T cell receptor beta chains below, sequenced in a study of blood T cell repertoires in COVID-19. Using immunoSEQ multiplex PCR, the repertoire was profiled, and TCRdb retains in-frame clones only, with some absent. In the table there are around 370,000 clones, approximately 90% of which are singletons. The sequencing sample was made of peripheral blood. The receptors were gathered from a woman aged 18-35 years who had recovered from COVID-19.

CDR3 sequence (DNA): TGTGCCAGCAGCTCCCGAAGGAGAGACAGCTCCTATGGCTACACCTTC. It yields the protein CASSSRRRDSSYGYTF. The V call is TRBV11-2, the J call TRBJ1-2; D perhaps matches TRBD1 (5 bases). This CDR3 has 16 residues. Per germline, CDR1 SGHAT and CDR2 FQNNGV. Deletions cut 4 bases from V and 4 bases from J, with 19 bases between.

This clone was recorded once. The DNA of the CDR3 is TGCAGCGTTTCCCAAACGGGGAACACCGGGGAGCTGTTTTTT. This encodes CSVSQTGNTGELFF. The V call is TRBV29-1, the J call TRBJ2-2; D is undetermined. Germline-derived CDR1 and CDR2 are SQVTM and ANQGSEA. The CDR3 spans 14 residues. Trimming pared 5 bases from V and 1 base from J, leaving 11 bases between.

The V call is TRBV11-3, the J call TRBJ2-3; D is unresolved. CDR3 length: 15 residues. Germline V gene lookup returns CDR1 SGHNT and CDR2 YENEEA. Trimming pared 2 bases from V and 1 base from J, leaving 10 bases between. CDR3 DNA: TGTGCCAGCAGCTTATGGTCAGGTGGCACAGATACGCAGTATTTT. The encoded protein is CASSLWSGGTDTQYF.

This rearrangement joins TRBV11-3 to TRBJ1-1; unclear D gene. Germline V CDR1 and CDR2: SGHNT, YENEEA. The CDR3 runs to 14 residues. Trimming left V 1 base short and J 1 base short, with 7 bases between. CDR3 protein: CASSLALANTEAFF. CDR3 DNA: TGTGCCAGCAGCTTAGCCTTGGCGAACACTGAAGCTTTCTTT.

This CDR3 is CASSQDVAGADEQYV. The CDR3, as DNA: TGTGCCAGCAGCCAAGATGTGGCAGGTGCCGACGAGCAGTACGTC. The chain links TRBV3-1 (or the pseudogene TRBV3-2) to TRBJ2-7; D call uncertain. V lost 0 bases to trimming and J lost 5 bases, with 14 bases between them. The CDR3 covers 15 residues. Germline V CDR1 and CDR2: LGHDT, YNNKEL (reference sequence).

This chain connects TRBV7-9 to TRBJ2-1, with 11 bases fitting TRBD2. Trimming took 5 bases from V and 5 from J; bases not matched to a gene: 11. The CDR3 covers 17 residues. In germline, CDR1 is SEHNR, CDR2 FQNEAQ (reference sequence). The CDR3 region is CASSPKMTSGTHNEQFF. The CDR3 DNA sequence: TGTGCCAGCAGCCCGAAGATGACTAGCGGGACTCACAATGAGCAGTTCTTC. Using reference TRBV7-9 and TRBJ2-1 for the parts outside the CDR3, the full variable domain is DTGVSQNPRHKITKRGQNVTFRCDPISEHNRLYWYRQTLGQGPEFLTYFQNEAQLEKSRLLSDRFSAERPKGSFSTLEIQRTEQGDSAMYLCASSPKMTSGTHNEQFFGPGTRLTVL.

Concerning this clone: Other DNA sequences from this sample encode an identical CDR3 as well. The chain recombines TRBV18 with TRBJ1-1, with 7 nucleotides matching TRBD1. This CDR3 is 16 amino acids long. CDR1 and CDR2 from the germline V gene are KGHSH and LQKENI. Unmatched junction bases numbered 7, after V lost 3 bases and J lost 0 bases. This CDR3 is CASSPRQGSMNTEAFF. The CDR3 DNA sequence: TGTGCCAGCTCACCTCGACAGGGTTCGATGAACACTGAAGCTTTCTTT.

Worth noting for this clone: Other DNA sequences from this sample encode an identical CDR3 as well. This chain connects TRBV3-1 (or the pseudogene TRBV3-2) to TRBJ1-3; the D is unclear. Between the trimmed V and J ends, which lost 1 base and 0 bases, there was a span of 7 bases. The CDR3 extends over 15 amino acids. Germline V lookup: CDR1 LGHDT, CDR2 YNNKEL (reference sequence). The CDR3 nucleotides read TGTGCCAGCAGCCAAGGTAGCCGCTCTGGAAACACCATATATTTT. This translates into CASSQGSRSGNTIYF.

The V call is TRBV4-3, the J call TRBJ1-2; D possibly corresponds to TRBD1 (6 bases). The CDR3 contains 15 residues. With 4 bases removed from V and 4 bases from J, the gap between germline ends came to 16 bases. CDR1 and CDR2 from the germline V gene are LGHNA and YSLEER. The CDR3 coding sequence is TGCGCCAGCAGCCGAGGGGACATCAGTTCCTATGGCTACACCTTC. Protein: CASSRGDISSYGYTF.

This clone has just one count. The J gene is TRBJ2-1, the V gene TRBV7-7; the match to TRBD2 covers 10 bases. The CDR3 runs 16 residues. CDR1 SSHAT and CDR2 FNYEAQ come from the germline V gene (reference sequence). V lost 0 bases and J lost 3; bases outside the gene matches: 2. The DNA for the CDR3 is TGTGCCAGCAGCTTAGCTGGGACTAGCGACTACAATGAGCAGTTCTTC. Residues: CASSLAGTSDYNEQFF. Using reference TRBV7-7 and TRBJ2-1 for the parts outside the CDR3, the full variable domain is GAGVSQSPRYKVTKRGQDVTLRCDPISSHATLYWYQQALGQGPEFLTYFNYEAQPDKSGLPSDRFSAERPEGSISTLTIQRTEQRDSAMYRCASSLAGTSDYNEQFFGPGTRLTVL.

The chain carries TRBV9 and TRBJ2-1; 12 bases are a match to TRBD2. Trimming took 7 bases from V and 6 from J; bases not matched to a gene: 8. This CDR3 has 15 residues. In germline, CDR1 is SGDLS, CDR2 YYNGEE. The CDR3 sequence is CASAPPGLAGNEQFF. CDR3 sequence (DNA): TGTGCCAGCGCACCACCGGGACTAGCGGGCAATGAGCAGTTCTTC. Using reference TRBV9 and TRBJ2-1 for the parts outside the CDR3, the full variable domain is DSGVTQTPKHLITATGQRVTLRCSPRSGDLSVYWYQQSLDQGLQFLIQYYNGEERAKGNILERFSAQQFPDLHSELNLSSLELGDSALYFCASAPPGLAGNEQFFGPGTRLTVL.

Here the CDR3 reads CASSSRQGNLEGYTF. In nucleotides, the CDR3 is TGTGCCAGCAGTTCACGACAGGGGAATTTGGAAGGCTACACCTTC. The V gene is TRBV6-6, the J gene TRBJ1-2; 8 bases agree with TRBD1. The germline V gene encodes CDR1 MNHNY and CDR2 SVGAGI (reference sequence). This CDR3 has 15 amino acids. Germline trimming cut 4 bases from V and 8 bases from J; bases unmatched to any gene: 12.

The genes are TRBV18 and TRBJ2-2, with 7 bases matching TRBD1. Trimming cost V 4 bases and J 1 base; bases outside gene matches: 3. The germline gives CDR1 KGHSH, CDR2 LQKENI. This CDR3 has 15 amino acids. The CDR3 loop is CASSRQGGNTGELFF. CDR3 nucleotide sequence: TGTGCCAGCTCACGACAGGGTGGGAACACCGGGGAGCTGTTTTTT.

Of note for this clone: A far larger clone is one nucleotide away, so this likely arose from a read error. The rearrangement uses TRBV7-9 and TRBJ2-1; TRBD2 agrees at 10 bases. The CDR3 extends over 15 amino acids. The germline V gene has CDR1 SEHNR and CDR2 FQNEAQ (reference sequence). The J segment lost 3 bases and the V segment lost 4 bases, leaving 3 bases of the junction unmatched. The CDR3 region has the DNA TGTGCCAGCAGCTCGACTAGCGGGTACTACAATGAGCAGTTCTTC. As protein: CASSSTSGYYNEQFF.

J is TRBJ1-1 and V is TRBV7-9, with 8 bases matching TRBD1. Germline V CDR1 and CDR2: SEHNR, FQNEAQ (reference sequence). The V segment lost 2 bases and the J segment 10 bases; nucleotides outside the gene matches: 6. CDR3 length: 13 residues. The CDR3 sequence: CASSLRTGNGAFF. The CDR3 coding sequence is TGTGCCAGCAGCTTAAGGACAGGGAATGGAGCTTTCTTT.

The V call is TRBV7-2, the J call TRBJ1-3, with D perhaps TRBD1 (5 bases). The CDR3 contains 14 residues. Germline CDR1 and CDR2: SGHTA and FQGNSA. V lost 5 bases to trimming and J lost 4 bases, with 12 bases between them. CDR3 in amino acids: CASSGAGGGNTIYF. DNA of the CDR3: TGTGCCAGCAGCGGCGCGGGGGGGGGAAACACCATATATTTT.

The genes are TRBV9 and TRBJ2-1; tentatively, D is TRBD2 (5 bases). Trimming cost V 1 base and J 7 bases, with 12 bases left between them. Germline CDR1 reads SGDLS; CDR2 reads YYNGEE. The CDR3 runs 14 residues. CDR3 in amino acids: CASSVQVTTNEQFF. The CDR3 coding sequence is TGTGCCAGCAGCGTACAGGTGACTACTAATGAGCAGTTCTTC.

The chain recombines TRBV28 with TRBJ2-7; 8 bases map to TRBD2. The CDR3 length is 14 residues. Trimming took 3 bases from V and 7 from J; bases not matched to a gene: 8. Germline assignment: CDR1 MDHEN and CDR2 SYDVKM. The CDR3 here is CASSLLSGSGEQYV. The CDR3 DNA is TGTGCCAGCAGTTTGTTAAGCGGGAGCGGTGAGCAGTACGTC.

The V call is TRBV5-4, the J call TRBJ1-2, with 11 bases aligning to TRBD1. Trimming cost V 0 bases and J 4 bases; bases outside gene matches: 8. In germline, CDR1 is SGHNT, CDR2 YYREEE (reference sequence). CDR3 size: 17 residues. CDR3 loop: CASSLGRTGGAGYGYTF. The CDR3 DNA follows: TGTGCCAGCAGCTTGGGTCGGACAGGGGGCGCGGGCTATGGCTACACCTTC.

The CDR3 loop is CASSQEKNIQETQYF. The CDR3 DNA follows: TGCGCCAGCAGCCAAGAAAAGAACATCCAAGAGACCCAGTACTTC. The chain joins TRBV4-3 to TRBJ2-5; no clear D. The germline CDR1 and CDR2 sequences are LGHNA and YSLEER. CDR3 length: 15 residues. Trimming cost V 0 bases and J 1 base, with 9 bases left between them.

The chain links TRBV11-2 to TRBJ1-2; 8 bases map to TRBD1. CDR3 length equals 16 residues. V gave up 3 bases and J gave up 4 bases; unmatched junction bases: 10. Germline values: CDR1 SGHAT, CDR2 FQNNGV. The chain's CDR3 is CASSLESTGATYGYTF. For the CDR3, the DNA is TGTGCCAGCAGCTTGGAGTCGACAGGGGCGACCTATGGCTACACCTTC.

The chain joins TRBV24-1 to TRBJ2-1, with TRBD2 identical over 7 bases. The trim removed 5 bases at V and 5 bases at J, leaving 8 bases unmatched. The CDR3 is 15 amino acids. Per the germline V gene, CDR1 is KGHDR and CDR2 is SFDVKD. The CDR3 sequence is CATSGGGSKDNEQFF. The CDR3 bases are TGTGCCACCAGTGGGGGAGGGTCCAAGGACAATGAGCAGTTCTTC.

The rearrangement joins TRBV15 to TRBJ2-6; possible D gene TRBD1, 5 bases. V dropped 0 bases and J dropped 1 base, with 7 bases sitting between them. Germline loops: CDR1 LNHNV, CDR2 YYDKDF (reference sequence). This CDR3 is built from 16 residues. In DNA, the CDR3 is TGTGCCACCAGCAGAGACAGGGCATCTGGGGCCAACGTCCTGACTTTC. Protein product: CATSRDRASGANVLTF. Together with reference TRBV15 and TRBJ2-6, the CDR3 gives the full variable domain: DAMVIQNPRYQVTQFGKPVTLSCSQTLNHNVMYWYQQKSSQAPKLLFHYYDKDFNNEADTPDNFQSRRPNTSFCFLDIRSPGLGDTAMYLCATSRDRASGANVLTFGAGSRLTVL.

In DNA, the CDR3 is TGTGCCAGCATATTCGCGGGAGGGGGGTACAATGAGCAGTTCTTC. Amino acids: CASIFAGGGYNEQFF. V gene TRBV6-6 combines with J gene TRBJ2-1; TRBD2 aligns across 9 bases. J was trimmed by 4 bases and V by 7 bases; bases with no gene match: 8. From germline, CDR1 is MNHNY and CDR2 SVGAGI (reference sequence). The CDR3 totals 15 residues.

V is TRBV27 and J is TRBJ1-1; D remains ambiguous. Trimming cost V 3 bases and J 3 bases, with 14 bases left between them. Germline V CDR1 and CDR2: MNHEY, SMNVEV (reference sequence). The CDR3 totals 15 residues. CDR3 sequence (DNA): TGTGCCAGCAGTTTCCGGACTTCGGTGGACACTGAAGCTTTCTTT. Translating it yields CASSFRTSVDTEAFF.

This clone was observed a single time. The chain couples TRBV11-2 to TRBJ2-3, with D perhaps TRBD2 (6 bases). This CDR3 contains 14 residues. Germline V lookup: CDR1 SGHAT, CDR2 FQNNGV. V lost 10 bases and J lost 5, with 19 bases in between. The CDR3 region is CATKIRREKDTQYF. CDR3 DNA sequence: TGTGCCACCAAGATCCGACGGGAGAAAGATACGCAGTATTTT.

The V call is TRBV5-1, the J call TRBJ1-2; 8 bases align to TRBD1. The junction had 10 bases not matched to a gene; V was cut back by 3 bases and J by 6 bases. The CDR3 loop spans 15 amino acids. The V gene's germline CDR1 is SGHRS and CDR2 YFSETQ. The CDR3 nucleotides are TGCGCCAGCAGCTCCGGACTTAGGACAGGGCATGGCTACACCTTC. It specifies CASSSGLRTGHGYTF. The full variable domain, in which reference TRBV5-1 and TRBJ1-2 provide the parts outside the CDR3, is KAGVTQTPRYLIKTRGQQVTLSCSPISGHRSVSWYQQTPGQGLQFLFEYFSETQRNKGNFPGRFSGRQFSNSRSEMNVSTLELGDSALYLCASSSGLRTGHGYTFGSGTRLTVV.

The genes are TRBV7-2 and TRBJ2-2; 8 nucleotides line up with TRBD2. The CDR3 is made up of 16 amino acids. Trimming took 3 bases from V and 6 from J; bases not matched to a gene: 9. Germline loops: CDR1 SGHTA, CDR2 FQGNSA. The CDR3 nucleotides read TGTGCCAGCAGCTTCAGAGCGGGAGTGTCGGCCGGGGAGCTGTTTTTT. Translated, it gives CASSFRAGVSAGELFF.

This rearrangement joins TRBV3-1 (or the pseudogene TRBV3-2) to TRBJ2-4, with 9 bases identical to TRBD1. From germline, CDR1 is LGHDT and CDR2 YNNKEL (reference sequence). The CDR3 covers 16 residues. With V trimmed by 5 bases and J by 4 bases, 9 bases remained unmatched. CDR3 loop: CASSSWGTGRKNIQYF. The CDR3 DNA reads TGTGCCAGCAGCTCTTGGGGGACAGGGAGAAAAAACATTCAGTACTTC.

The rearrangement links TRBV18 to TRBJ1-5; 7 nucleotides line up with TRBD1. Germline lookup yields CDR1 KGHSH and CDR2 LQKENI. There are 14 residues in the CDR3. Unmatched junction bases numbered 5, after V lost 8 bases and J lost 1 base. In DNA form, the CDR3 reads TGTGCCAGCACGCCGGGACAGAGCAATCAGCCCCAGCATTTT. It yields the protein CASTPGQSNQPQHF.

This clone is a singleton in its sample. The rearrangement links TRBV7-2 to TRBJ2-1; 7 nucleotides agree with TRBD2. Germline loops: CDR1 SGHTA, CDR2 FQGNSA. J was trimmed by 5 bases and V by 4 bases; bases with no gene match: 17. The CDR3 is made up of 18 amino acids. The CDR3 DNA is TGTGCCAGCAGCTCGCGGTTGGGGGGAGGAGCGGGACACAATGAGCAGTTCTTC. Its protein product is CASSSRLGGGAGHNEQFF. The whole variable domain, filled in from reference TRBV7-2 and TRBJ2-1, reads GAGVSQSPSNKVTEKGKDVELRCDPISGHTALYWYRQSLGQGLEFLIYFQGNSAPDKSGLPSDRFSAERTGGSVSTLTIQRTQQEDSAVYLCASSSRLGGGAGHNEQFFGPGTRLTVL.

The chain uses TRBV11-2 and TRBJ1-1; tentatively, D is TRBD1 (6 bases). This CDR3 comprises 16 residues. V lost 5 bases to trimming and J lost 1 base, with 17 bases between them. Germline CDR1 is SGHAT and CDR2 is FQNNGV. CDR3 residues: CASSPRFVGGNTEAFF. In nucleotides, the CDR3 is TGTGCCAGCAGCCCCCGGTTCGTAGGGGGGAACACTGAAGCTTTCTTT.